This TCR beta chain was identified during a study of tissue T cells after allogeneic stem cell transplantation. Remarks on this clone: Germline and genes here are mouse. The CDR3 extends 1 residue past the end of the read, so its final part is completed from the germline J gene.

Some clones are missing from TCRdb's copy, which holds only in-frame ones; the method was immunoSEQ multiplex PCR. The profile shows about 7,100 clones, almost 70% of them singletons. The CDR3 is 13 amino acids. The germline CDR1 and CDR2 sequences are SNHLY and FYNGKV (reference sequence). V lost 2 bases to trimming and J lost 3 bases, with 6 bases between them. J is TRBJ2-5 and V is TRBV3, with D possibly TRBD1 on 6 matching bases. This receptor was taken from a female BALB/c mouse in good health. The strain's MHC: H2-d. Sequencing used blood. CDR3 bases read: TGTGCCAGCAGCTTACAGGGGCAAGACACCCAGTAC. Amino acids: CASSLQGQDTQY. The full-length CDR3 reads as CASSLQGQDTQYF.